This T cell receptor (beta chain) was captured in a study of monozygotic twins with inflammatory bowel disease. Study observations and caveats: The existence of one strong signal or clonotype linked to IBD lacked support. Inverse Simpson values showed less TCRbeta diversity in IBD patients than in their healthy co-twins.

Germline V lookup: CDR1 GTSNPN, CDR2 SVGIG (reference sequence). The CDR3 is made up of 12 amino acids. UMIs were attached via template switching, each with a 6-nucleotide sample barcode. From the 5' RACE reads, TCRdb lists one entry per CDR3 protein and no DNA. The ten most abundant clones cover roughly 1.9% of a sample with more than 100,000 distinct CDR3 sequences. Remarks on this clonotype: The antigen is unknown.

The V gene is TRBV30, the J gene TRBJ1-4; TCRdb selects TRBD1, and the lack of DNA leaves this call unchecked. The source material was blood. This TCR was recovered from a human donor with ulcerative colitis or Crohn's disease, or a healthy co-twin of an affected twin (not recorded which). CDR3 protein: CASDRLNEKLFF. Using reference TRBV30 and TRBJ1-4 for the parts outside the CDR3, the full variable domain is SQTIHQWPATLVQPVGSPLSLECTVEGTSNPNLYWYRQAAGRGLQLLFYSVGIGQISSEVPQNLSASRPQDRQFILSSKKLLLSDSGFYLCASDRLNEKLFFGSGTQLSVL.